This TCR beta chain stems from a study of T cell repertoires in cytomegalovirus infection. The germline V gene has CDR1 SGHTA and CDR2 FQGNSA. The length of the CDR3 is 11 residues. The V gene end was trimmed by 4 bases and the J gene end by 13 bases; junction bases not matched to a gene: 6. Using its own MiXCR run on the reads, TCRdb lists one record per CDR3 protein. The sample contains 340,000 or so distinct CDR3 sequences, around 25% of which appear only once. At least ten counts were recorded for this clonotype. What it binds is not known. The chain carries TRBV7-2 and TRBJ1-2, with 7 bases identical to TRBD1. This clonotype originated in a human donor in good health (CMV status not recorded). Some clones in this sample may be carry-over from other donors' samples. The source material was cultured PBMCs, sampled from culture after CMV antigen stimulation. The CDR3 sequence: CASSSGQAATF. DNA for the CDR3: TGTGCCAGCAGCTCCGGACAGGCGGCCACCTTC.